Here is one T cell receptor beta chain with its context. This entry belongs to a study of blood T cell repertoires in COVID-19. The germline V gene encodes CDR1 SEHNR and CDR2 FQNEAQ (reference sequence). The J segment lost 2 bases and the V segment lost 7 bases, leaving 7 bases of the junction unmatched. This CDR3 has 14 amino acids. TCRdb's copy holds only in-frame clones and misses some; the assay was immunoSEQ multiplex PCR. The data hold some 250,000 clones, with approximately 84% observed a single time. Sequencing was performed on PBMCs or T cells enriched from blood (not recorded which). The chain couples TRBV7-9 to TRBJ2-7, with 8 bases aligning to TRBD1. This TCR came from a man aged 18-30 years who had recovered from COVID-19. The CDR3 is CASNGDRTTYEQYF. In DNA, the CDR3 is TGTGCCAGCAACGGGGACAGGACGACCTACGAGCAGTACTTC.